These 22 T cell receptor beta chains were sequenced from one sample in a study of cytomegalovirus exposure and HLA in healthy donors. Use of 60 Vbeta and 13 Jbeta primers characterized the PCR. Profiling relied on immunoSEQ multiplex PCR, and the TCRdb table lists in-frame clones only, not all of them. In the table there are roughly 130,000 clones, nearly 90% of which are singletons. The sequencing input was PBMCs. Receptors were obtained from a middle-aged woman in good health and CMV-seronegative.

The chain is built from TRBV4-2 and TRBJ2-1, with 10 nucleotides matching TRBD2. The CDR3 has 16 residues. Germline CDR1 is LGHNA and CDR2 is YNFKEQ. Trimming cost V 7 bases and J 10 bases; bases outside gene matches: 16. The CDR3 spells CASTRAGGFPYEEQFF. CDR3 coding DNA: TGTGCCAGCACCAGAGCGGGAGGGTTCCCCTACGAGGAGCAGTTCTTC.

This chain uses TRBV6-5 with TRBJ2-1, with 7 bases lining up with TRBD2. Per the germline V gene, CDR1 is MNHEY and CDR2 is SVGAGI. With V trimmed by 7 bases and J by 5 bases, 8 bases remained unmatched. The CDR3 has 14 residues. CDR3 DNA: TGTGCCAGCAAGGGCGGGAGTGGTAACAATGAGCAGTTCTTC. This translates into CASKGGSGNNEQFF.

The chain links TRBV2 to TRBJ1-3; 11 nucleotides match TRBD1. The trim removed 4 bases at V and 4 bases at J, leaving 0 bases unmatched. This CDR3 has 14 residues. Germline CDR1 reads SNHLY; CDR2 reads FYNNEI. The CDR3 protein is CASSGTGGGNTIYF. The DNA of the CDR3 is TGTGCCAGCAGTGGGACAGGGGGCGGAAACACCATATATTTT.

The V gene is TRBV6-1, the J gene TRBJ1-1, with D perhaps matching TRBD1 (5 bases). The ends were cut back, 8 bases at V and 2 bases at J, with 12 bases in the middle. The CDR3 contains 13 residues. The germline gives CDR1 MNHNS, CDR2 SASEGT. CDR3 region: CASRDRLNTEAFF. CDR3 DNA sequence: TGTGCCAGCCGAGACAGACTCAACACTGAAGCTTTCTTT.

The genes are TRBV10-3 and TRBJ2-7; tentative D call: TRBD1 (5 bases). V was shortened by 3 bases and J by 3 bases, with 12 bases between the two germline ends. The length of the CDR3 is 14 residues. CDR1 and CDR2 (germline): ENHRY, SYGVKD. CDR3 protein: CAISDGQGDYEQYF. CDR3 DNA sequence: TGTGCCATCAGTGACGGGCAGGGCGACTACGAGCAGTACTTC.

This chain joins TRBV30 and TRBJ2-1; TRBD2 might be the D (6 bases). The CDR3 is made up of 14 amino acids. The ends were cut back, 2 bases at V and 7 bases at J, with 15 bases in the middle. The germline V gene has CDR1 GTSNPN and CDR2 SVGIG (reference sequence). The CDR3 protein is CAWSLDLEGNEQFF. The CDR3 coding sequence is TGTGCCTGGAGTTTGGATCTGGAGGGAAATGAGCAGTTCTTC.

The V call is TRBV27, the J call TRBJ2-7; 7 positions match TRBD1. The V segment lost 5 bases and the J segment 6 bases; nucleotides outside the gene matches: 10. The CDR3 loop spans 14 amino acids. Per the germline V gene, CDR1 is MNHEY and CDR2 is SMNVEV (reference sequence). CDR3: CASSNPGTASEQYF. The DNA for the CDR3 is TGTGCCAGCAGTAACCCCGGGACAGCAAGCGAGCAGTACTTC.

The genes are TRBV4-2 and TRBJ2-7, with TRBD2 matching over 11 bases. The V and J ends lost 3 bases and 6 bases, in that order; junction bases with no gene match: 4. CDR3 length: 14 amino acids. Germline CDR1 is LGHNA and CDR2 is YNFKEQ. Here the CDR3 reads CASSHTSGRFEQYF. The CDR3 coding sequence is TGTGCCAGCAGCCACACTAGCGGGAGATTCGAGCAGTACTTC.

The chain's CDR3 is CASSVGSPGAGNTIYF. CDR3 bases: TGTGCCAGCAGCGTAGGATCCCCAGGGGCTGGAAACACCATATATTTT. V is TRBV9 and J is TRBJ1-3; possible D gene TRBD1, 6 bases. Germline V gene lookup returns CDR1 SGDLS and CDR2 YYNGEE. This CDR3 comprises 16 residues. V shed 0 bases and J shed 2 bases, with 12 bases lying between them.

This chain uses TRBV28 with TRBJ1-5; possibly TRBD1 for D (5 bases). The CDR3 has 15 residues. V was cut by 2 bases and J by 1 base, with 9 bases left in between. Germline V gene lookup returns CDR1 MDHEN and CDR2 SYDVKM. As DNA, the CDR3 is TGTGCCAGCAGTTTAGGGGGGACGAGCAATCAGCCCCAGCATTTT. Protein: CASSLGGTSNQPQHF.

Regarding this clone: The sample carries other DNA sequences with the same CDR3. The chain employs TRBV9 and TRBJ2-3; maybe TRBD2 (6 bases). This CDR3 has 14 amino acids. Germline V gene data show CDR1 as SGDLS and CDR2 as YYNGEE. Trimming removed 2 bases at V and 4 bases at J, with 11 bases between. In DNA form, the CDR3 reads TGTGCCAGCAGCGTGGGTGGGAGGCCAGATACGCAGTATTTT. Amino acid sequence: CASSVGGRPDTQYF.

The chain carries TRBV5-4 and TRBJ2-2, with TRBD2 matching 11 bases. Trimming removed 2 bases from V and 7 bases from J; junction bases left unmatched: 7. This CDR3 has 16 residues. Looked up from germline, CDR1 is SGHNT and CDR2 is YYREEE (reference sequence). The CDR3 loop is CASSLTRLAGGGELFF. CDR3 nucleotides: TGTGCCAGCAGCTTAACTCGGCTAGCGGGAGGCGGGGAGCTGTTTTTT. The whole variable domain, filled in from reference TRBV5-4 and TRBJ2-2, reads ETGVTQSPTHLIKTRGQQVTLRCSSQSGHNTVSWYQQALGQGPQFIFQYYREEENGRGNFPPRFSGLQFPNYSSELNVNALELDDSALYLCASSLTRLAGGGELFFGEGSRLTVL.

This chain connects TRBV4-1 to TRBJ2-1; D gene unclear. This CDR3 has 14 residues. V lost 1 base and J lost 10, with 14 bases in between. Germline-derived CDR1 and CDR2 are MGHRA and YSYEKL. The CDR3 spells CASSQGELAWEQFF. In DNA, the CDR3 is TGCGCCAGCAGCCAAGGAGAGTTAGCATGGGAGCAGTTCTTC.

CDR3 amino acids: CASSPSGGRSDTQYF. CDR3 bases: TGCGCCAGCAGCCCCTCCGGGGGGAGGTCAGATACGCAGTATTTT. The rearrangement links TRBV5-1 to TRBJ2-3, with 7 bases lining up with TRBD2. Germline CDR1 and CDR2: SGHRS and YFSETQ. J gave up 4 bases and V 4 bases, and 9 bases lay outside the gene matches. This CDR3 spans 15 amino acids. The full variable domain, its missing parts supplied by reference TRBV5-1 and TRBJ2-3, is KAGVTQTPRYLIKTRGQQVTLSCSPISGHRSVSWYQQTPGQGLQFLFEYFSETQRNKGNFPGRFSGRQFSNSRSEMNVSTLELGDSALYLCASSPSGGRSDTQYFGPGTRLTVL.

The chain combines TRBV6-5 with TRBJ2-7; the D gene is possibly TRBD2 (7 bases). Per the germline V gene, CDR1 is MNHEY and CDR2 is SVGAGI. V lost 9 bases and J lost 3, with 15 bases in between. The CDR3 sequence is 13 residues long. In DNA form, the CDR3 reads TGTGCCAGTAGGGGGGGGTCGGACTACGAGCAGTACTTC. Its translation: CASRGGSDYEQYF.

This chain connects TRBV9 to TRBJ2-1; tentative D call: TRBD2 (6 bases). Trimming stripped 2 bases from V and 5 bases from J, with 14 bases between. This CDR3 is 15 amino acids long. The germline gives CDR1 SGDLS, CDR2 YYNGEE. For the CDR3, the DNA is TGTGCCAGCAGCGTGGGAACTAGCTCAAACAATGAGCAGTTCTTC. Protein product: CASSVGTSSNNEQFF.

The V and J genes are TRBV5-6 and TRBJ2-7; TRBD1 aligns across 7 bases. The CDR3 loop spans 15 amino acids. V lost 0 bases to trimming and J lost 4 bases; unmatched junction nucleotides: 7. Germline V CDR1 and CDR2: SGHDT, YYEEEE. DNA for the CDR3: TGTGCCAGCAGCTTGGACAGGGGAGTCGTATACGAGCAGTACTTC. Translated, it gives CASSLDRGVVYEQYF.

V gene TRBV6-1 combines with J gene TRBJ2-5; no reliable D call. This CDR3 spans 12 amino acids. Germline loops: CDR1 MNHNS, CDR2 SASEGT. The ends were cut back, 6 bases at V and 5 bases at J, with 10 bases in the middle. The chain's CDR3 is CASRAQWETQYF. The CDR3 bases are TGTGCCAGCAGGGCACAGTGGGAGACCCAGTACTTC.

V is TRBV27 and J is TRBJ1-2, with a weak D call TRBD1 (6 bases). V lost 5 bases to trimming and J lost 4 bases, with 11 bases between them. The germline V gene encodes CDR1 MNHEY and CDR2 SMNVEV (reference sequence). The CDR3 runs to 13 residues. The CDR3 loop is CASSPGQIYGYTF. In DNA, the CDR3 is TGTGCCAGCAGTCCCGGACAGATCTATGGCTACACCTTC.

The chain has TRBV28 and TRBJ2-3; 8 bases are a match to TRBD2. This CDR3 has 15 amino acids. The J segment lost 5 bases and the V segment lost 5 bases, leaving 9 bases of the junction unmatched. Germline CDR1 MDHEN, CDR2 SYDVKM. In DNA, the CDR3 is TGTGCCAGCAGTGACCCGGGACTAGGCCTAGATACGCAGTATTTT. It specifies CASSDPGLGLDTQYF.

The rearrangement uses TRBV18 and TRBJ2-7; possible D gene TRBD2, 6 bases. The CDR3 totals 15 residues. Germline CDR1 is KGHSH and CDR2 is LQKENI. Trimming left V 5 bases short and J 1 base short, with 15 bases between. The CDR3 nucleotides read TGTGCCAGCTCATCAGGCGGGGCTACTTCCTACGAGCAGTACTTC. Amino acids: CASSSGGATSYEQYF.

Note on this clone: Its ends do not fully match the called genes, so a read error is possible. For the CDR3, the DNA is TGTTCCAGCAGCTTAGACATCGATGAAAAACTGTTTTTT. Translating it yields CSSSLDIDEKLFF. This chain connects TRBV7-9 to TRBJ1-4; D uncertain. Germline CDR1 reads SEHNR; CDR2 reads FQNEAQ (reference sequence). CDR3 length: 13 residues.